This is a list of T cell receptor beta chains from one sample in a study of PD-L1 blockade in urothelial cancer. Produced via immunoSEQ multiplex PCR; TCRdb's table is partial and in-frame only. The sample yields more than 60,000 clones, 85% to 90% seen once. The specimen was PBMCs, collected around atezolizumab (anti-PD-L1) treatment. These receptors were collected from a man in his sixties with urothelial cancer. Both conserved end residues are part of each CDR3. D genes are given only for firm matches. Size values are once, few and many counts, or a class for expanded clones, and some rows have none.

len	d_gene	abundance	v_gene	j_gene	CDR3aa	CDR3nt
15	TRBD2	.	TRBV29-1	TRBJ2-1	CSVHTGTSGGAEQFF	TGCAGCGTTCACACCGGGACTAGCGGGGGGGCTGAGCAGTTCTTC
11	.	.	TRBV29-1	TRBJ1-1	CSVGRELEAFF	TGCAGCGTCGGCCGGGAGCTTGAAGCTTTCTTT
15	.	.	TRBV4-1	TRBJ2-1	CASSRLVVGGNEQFF	TGCGCCAGCAGCCGACTAGTCGTTGGTGGCAATGAGCAGTTCTTC
17	TRBD1	.	TRBV5-1	TRBJ2-3	CASSLTGTGGSTDTQYF	TGCGCCAGCAGCTTGACCGGGACAGGGGGGAGCACAGATACGCAGTATTTT
20	TRBD1	.	TRBV4-1	TRBJ1-1	CASSQGLALGRQGGNTEAFF	TGCGCCAGCAGCCAAGGACTCGCTTTAGGGCGACAGGGAGGGAACACTGAAGCTTTCTTT
13	TRBD2	.	TRBV10-3	TRBJ2-2	CAIREREKGELFF	TGTGCCATCAGGGAGCGGGAGAAAGGGGAGCTGTTTTTT
18	.	.	TRBV13	TRBJ2-2	CASSRGGWQGFSTGELFF	TGTGCCAGCAGCCGGGGCGGGTGGCAGGGGTTCAGCACCGGGGAGCTGTTTTTT
15	TRBD1	once	TRBV30	TRBJ2-7	CAWRVGPTGGGEQYF	TGTGCCTGGCGTGTTGGACCAACAGGGGGCGGCGAGCAGTACTTC
16	TRBD2	.	TRBV5-1	TRBJ2-3	CASSVASGGAIDTQYF	TGCGCCAGCAGCGTCGCTAGCGGGGGGGCCATAGATACGCAGTATTTT
13	.	.	TRBV30	TRBJ1-3	CAWSVDSGNTIYF	TGTGCCTGGAGTGTTGACTCAGGAAACACCATATATTTT
11	.	.	TRBV29-1	TRBJ1-1	CSVELGEQAFF	TGCAGCGTTGAACTAGGGGAACAAGCTTTCTTT
14	.	.	TRBV30	TRBJ1-5	CAWSEFRSNQPQHF	TGTGCCTGGAGTGAGTTTAGAAGCAATCAGCCCCAGCATTTT
15	TRBD1	.	TRBV6-1	TRBJ2-2	CASRSRQGTTGELFF	TGTGCCAGCAGATCAAGACAGGGAACCACCGGGGAGCTGTTTTTT
13	.	many	TRBV5-1	TRBJ1-1	CASSLQGTTEAFF	TGCGCCAGCAGCCTACAGGGTACCACTGAAGCTTTCTTT
15	TRBD1	.	TRBV7-3	TRBJ1-3	CASSLTGGGGNTIYF	TGTGCCAGCAGCTTGACAGGGGGAGGAGGAAACACCATATATTTT
15	.	.	TRBV2	TRBJ2-2	CASSENRVLAGELFF	TGTGCCAGCAGTGAAAACAGGGTTCTGGCCGGGGAGCTGTTTTTT
14	.	.	TRBV10-1	TRBJ2-2	CASRWTLNTGELFF	TGCGCCAGCAGGTGGACACTAAACACCGGGGAGCTGTTTTTT
13	TRBD2	.	TRBV4-3	TRBJ2-1	CASSQGLAREQFF	TGCGCCAGCAGCCAAGGACTAGCGAGAGAGCAGTTCTTC
13	TRBD1	.	TRBV2	TRBJ2-5	CASSGTGQETQYF	TGTGCCAGCAGTGGGACAGGACAAGAGACCCAGTACTTC
14	TRBD2	.	TRBV5-4	TRBJ2-7	CASSMGLAGYEQYF	TGTGCCAGCAGCATGGGACTAGCGGGCTACGAGCAGTACTTC
18	.	.	TRBV7-9	TRBJ1-5	CASSLVQGFNTVGQPQHF	TGTGCCAGCAGCTTAGTGCAGGGTTTCAATACAGTGGGACAGCCCCAGCATTTT
14	.	.	TRBV7-2	TRBJ1-4	CASSLVSGNEKLFF	TGTGCCAGCAGCTTAGTTTCAGGGAATGAAAAACTGTTTTTT
15	.	.	TRBV6-4	TRBJ2-3	CASRRDSLKSDTQYF	TGTGCCAGCAGACGGGACTCCCTAAAGTCGGATACGCAGTATTTT
13	.	.	TRBV5-6	TRBJ1-1	CASSLAVAAEAFF	TGTGCCAGCAGCTTGGCCGTGGCAGCTGAAGCTTTCTTT
15	TRBD1	.	TRBV2	TRBJ1-4	CASIQSGQGYEKLFF	TGTGCCAGCATCCAATCGGGACAGGGGTATGAAAAACTGTTTTTT
13	.	.	TRBV10-3	TRBJ2-5	CAITSGNQETQYF	TGTGCCATCACTTCCGGGAACCAAGAGACCCAGTACTTC
16	TRBD2	.	TRBV7-9	TRBJ2-3	CASNTPGLAGGDTQYF	TGTGCCAGCAACACGCCGGGACTAGCGGGAGGAGATACGCAGTATTTT